These 30 T cell receptor beta chains share one sample of origin, sequenced in a study of patients and donors after allogeneic stem cell transplantation. TCRdb ran MiXCR on the RT-PCR reads and lists one entry per CDR3 protein. Here the sample spans some 230,000 distinct CDR3 sequences, around 14% being singletons. Input material: blood, either unsorted or a sorted T cell fraction (not recorded which). The origin of the receptors is a human donor who was either an allogeneic HSCT recipient or a stem cell or donor lymphocyte infusion donor (not recorded which). It is not recorded whose cells these are; they may come from a transplant donor.

The table lists this clonotype with many counts. The V and J genes are TRBV13 and TRBJ1-2, with D unclear. Germline assignment: CDR1 PRHDT and CDR2 FYEKMQ (reference sequence). Trimming cost V 2 bases and J 8 bases, with 12 bases left between them. CDR3 size: 13 residues. This chain's CDR3 is CASSLRVMGGYTF. In DNA form, the CDR3 reads TGTGCCAGCAGCTTAAGGGTGATGGGGGGCTACACCTTC. Full variable domain (remainder filled in from reference TRBV13 and TRBJ1-2): AAGVIQSPRHLIKEKRETATLKCYPIPRHDTVYWYQQGPGQDPQFLISFYEKMQSDKGSIPDRFSAQQFSDYHSELNMSSLELGDSALYFCASSLRVMGGYTFGSGTRLTVV.

The V call is TRBV12-3 or TRBV12-4, the J call TRBJ2-3; 10 bases match TRBD2. After removal of 4 bases from V and 0 bases from J, the junction contained 13 bases not matched to a gene. This CDR3 comprises 19 residues. The CDR3 sequence is CASSSTTSGVKASTDTQYF. The DNA of the CDR3 is TGTGCCAGCAGTTCTACCACTAGCGGGGTAAAGGCGAGCACAGATACGCAGTATTTT.

The rearrangement joins TRBV5-5 to TRBJ1-2; possibly TRBD1 for D (6 bases). Trimming left V 0 bases short and J 0 bases short, with 9 bases between. This CDR3 has 15 residues. Germline values: CDR1 SGHKS, CDR2 YYEKEE (reference sequence). CDR3 region: CASSLEQGSNYGYTF. The CDR3, as DNA: TGTGCCAGCAGCTTGGAACAGGGCTCTAACTATGGCTACACCTTC.

This clonotype has just a few counts. The chain joins TRBV24-1 to TRBJ2-5; 7 bases match TRBD1. After removal of 9 bases from V and 5 bases from J, the junction contained 8 bases not matched to a gene. There are 13 residues in the CDR3. Germline-derived CDR1 and CDR2 are KGHDR and SFDVKD. The CDR3 DNA reads as TGTGCCACCGGCTCGACAGGGCGGGAGACCCAGTACTTC. Protein sequence: CATGSTGRETQYF.

This chain uses TRBV10-3 with TRBJ2-1; 13 nucleotides line up with TRBD2. Germline CDR1 is ENHRY and CDR2 is SYGVKD. This CDR3 is 17 amino acids long. After removal of 3 bases from V and 11 bases from J, the junction contained 13 bases not matched to a gene. The CDR3 nucleotides read TGTGCCATCAGTGAAACCCCCGCCGGGACTAGCGGGATCCAGCAGTTCTTC. Translated: CAISETPAGTSGIQQFF.

In this sample, this clonotype turned up a few times. V and J are TRBV11-2 and TRBJ2-1; perhaps D is TRBD1 or TRBD2 (5 bases each). The CDR3 extends over 15 amino acids. V lost 1 base and J 8 bases, leaving 15 bases between the germline ends. Germline values: CDR1 SGHAT, CDR2 FQNNGV. The CDR3 loop reads CASSLGWDAFYEQFF. In DNA form, the CDR3 reads TGTGCCAGCAGCTTAGGATGGGACGCCTTCTATGAGCAGTTCTTC.

This clonotype was seen a few times. The chain couples TRBV20-1 to TRBJ1-2, with 8 bases that match TRBD1. V shed 5 bases, J shed 2 bases, and the junction held 13 bases outside the gene matches. This CDR3 has 16 residues. Germline V CDR1 and CDR2: DFQATT, SNEGSKA (reference sequence). The CDR3 DNA reads as TGCAGTGCTTCCCCCGCAGGGGGCGCGAAAAACTATGGCTACACCTTC. Protein: CSASPAGGAKNYGYTF.

This clonotype has a count of ten or more. V and J are TRBV4-2 and TRBJ2-4; perhaps TRBD2 as D (5 bases). Germline lookup yields CDR1 LGHNA and CDR2 YNFKEQ. There are 15 residues in the CDR3. V shed 0 bases and J shed 9 bases, with 15 bases lying between them. The chain's CDR3 is CASSQDFSGATIQYF. DNA for the CDR3: TGTGCCAGCAGCCAAGATTTCAGCGGCGCCACCATTCAGTACTTC.

The CDR3 DNA reads as TGTGCCACCAGCAGAGATGCTGCACAAGAGACCCAGTACTTC. Amino acids: CATSRDAAQETQYF. This sequence joins TRBV15 and TRBJ2-5; D uncertain. The CDR3 has 14 amino acids. In germline, CDR1 is LNHNV, CDR2 YYDKDF (reference sequence). Trimming took off 0 bases at V and 2 bases at J, with 7 bases between the two ends.

The V call is TRBV6-1, the J call TRBJ1-1; a weak D match, TRBD1 (6 bases). Germline V lookup: CDR1 MNHNS, CDR2 SASEGT. Trimming stripped 6 bases from V and 6 bases from J, with 23 bases between. This CDR3 comprises 16 residues. CDR3 loop: CASSPLLVDSSSEAFF. CDR3 coding DNA: TGTGCCAGCAGCCCCCTTCTCGTGGACAGTTCATCTGAAGCTTTCTTT.

This clonotype came up many times. CDR3 loop: CASKSPGRGAYNEQFF. CDR3 sequence (DNA): TGTGCCAGCAAATCCCCGGGCAGGGGGGCCTACAATGAGCAGTTCTTC. The chain recombines TRBV7-2 with TRBJ2-1, with D tentatively TRBD1 (7 bases). The germline gives CDR1 SGHTA, CDR2 FQGNSA. The V end was cut by 7 bases, the J end by 2 bases, with 18 bases between. This CDR3 has 16 residues. The complete variable domain, with remaining parts taken from reference TRBV7-2 and TRBJ2-1, reads GAGVSQSPSNKVTEKGKDVELRCDPISGHTALYWYRQSLGQGLEFLIYFQGNSAPDKSGLPSDRFSAERTGGSVSTLTIQRTQQEDSAVYLCASKSPGRGAYNEQFFGPGTRLTVL.

This clonotype was seen a handful of times. V and J are TRBV5-4 and TRBJ2-3; weak D call: TRBD1 (6 bases). The germline CDR1 and CDR2 sequences are SGHNT and YYREEE (reference sequence). This CDR3 region has 15 residues. V gave up 4 bases and J gave up 0 bases, with 12 bases separating them. The CDR3 is CASSPQTGSTDTQYF. CDR3 in DNA: TGTGCCAGCAGCCCCCAAACAGGGAGCACAGATACGCAGTATTTT. The full variable domain, its missing parts supplied by reference TRBV5-4 and TRBJ2-3, is ETGVTQSPTHLIKTRGQQVTLRCSSQSGHNTVSWYQQALGQGPQFIFQYYREEENGRGNFPPRFSGLQFPNYSSELNVNALELDDSALYLCASSPQTGSTDTQYFGPGTRLTVL.

This clonotype was detected many times. The chain uses TRBV7-3 and TRBJ2-3; D gene uncertain. CDR1 is SGHTA and CDR2 is FQGTGA in the germline V gene. The CDR3 has 14 amino acids. Deletions cut 1 base from V and 4 bases from J, with 9 bases between. The CDR3 coding sequence is TGTGCCAGCAGCTTAAGTGTGGGTTCAGATACGCAGTATTTT. Amino acids: CASSLSVGSDTQYF.

This clonotype has just a few counts. The chain recombines TRBV6-6 with TRBJ1-5; unclear D gene. V lost 3 bases and J 14 bases, leaving 14 bases between the germline ends. The CDR3 sequence is 12 residues long. In germline, CDR1 is MNHNY, CDR2 SVGAGI (reference sequence). CDR3 amino acids: CASSYRAGMKHF. DNA for the CDR3: TGTGCCAGCAGTTATAGGGCTGGGATGAAGCATTTT.

The sample holds many counts of this clonotype. The rearrangement uses TRBV5-1 and TRBJ2-1; no clear D gene. The germline V and J ends were trimmed by 4 bases and 2 bases, with 16 bases remaining between them. Germline V gene sequence: CDR1 SGHRS, CDR2 YFSETQ. The CDR3 has 16 residues. This CDR3 is CASSRTGSSTYNEQFF. The CDR3, as DNA: TGCGCCAGCAGCCGAACCGGGTCTAGTACCTACAATGAGCAGTTCTTC. The full variable domain, its missing parts supplied by reference TRBV5-1 and TRBJ2-1, is KAGVTQTPRYLIKTRGQQVTLSCSPISGHRSVSWYQQTPGQGLQFLFEYFSETQRNKGNFPGRFSGRQFSNSRSEMNVSTLELGDSALYLCASSRTGSSTYNEQFFGPGTRLTVL.

V gene TRBV6-5 combines with J gene TRBJ2-7; D may be TRBD1 (6 bases). This CDR3 spans 16 amino acids. Looked up from germline, CDR1 is MNHEY and CDR2 is SVGAGI. Trimming pared 2 bases from V and 0 bases from J, leaving 14 bases between. The CDR3 DNA is TGTGCCAGCAGTTACAGACTACAGGGCTCCTCCTACGAGCAGTACTTC. It encodes CASSYRLQGSSYEQYF.

With regard to this clonotype: A read error may explain this, as a much larger clone is one base away. The CDR3 protein is CASSLTKKLFF. The DNA of the CDR3 is TGTGCCAGCAGTTTGACTAAAAAACTGTTTTTT. V gene TRBV12-3 or TRBV12-4 combines with J gene TRBJ1-4, with no clear D. The CDR3 consists of 11 residues. Between the trimmed V and J ends, which lost 3 bases and 9 bases, there was a span of 5 bases.

In this sample, this clonotype turned up a few times. V and J are TRBV28 and TRBJ1-6, with TRBD1 as a possible D gene (5 bases). This CDR3 comprises 15 residues. V lost 7 bases to trimming and J lost 7 bases, with 17 bases between them. Germline V gives CDR1 MDHEN, CDR2 SYDVKM. The CDR3 spells CASIMSQGGNSPLHF. CDR3 sequence (DNA): TGTGCCAGCATTATGTCCCAGGGAGGGAATTCACCCCTCCACTTT.

The genes are TRBV3-1 and TRBJ2-1; tentatively, D is TRBD1 or TRBD2 (5 bases each). The CDR3 is 16 amino acids. Germline assignment: CDR1 LGHDT and CDR2 YNNKEL (reference sequence). Trimming took off 1 base at V and 2 bases at J, with 12 bases between the two ends. The chain's CDR3 is CASSQVGTHAYNEQFF. DNA for the CDR3: TGTGCCAGCAGCCAAGTCGGGACGCATGCCTACAATGAGCAGTTCTTC.

The chain has TRBV4-2 and TRBJ2-1; 11 nucleotides line up with TRBD1. From germline, CDR1 is LGHNA and CDR2 YNFKEQ. The CDR3 is made up of 16 amino acids. The ends lost 4 bases at V and 2 bases at J; junction bases unmatched: 4. The CDR3 DNA is TGTGCCAGCAGCCTACAGGACAGGGGGCCCTACAATGAGCAGTTCTTC. Its translation: CASSLQDRGPYNEQFF.

This clonotype was found a few times. With a much larger clone just one base away, this may be a read error. The chain employs TRBV2 and TRBJ2-7; no firm D call. Trimming shortened V by 2 bases and J by 5 bases, and 4 bases separated the two germline ends. This CDR3 is 11 amino acids long. CDR1 and CDR2 from the germline V gene are SNHLY and FYNNEI. CDR3 residues: CASSEWDEQYF. The CDR3 DNA reads as TGTGCCAGCAGTGAATGGGACGAGCAGTACTTC.

This clonotype has ten or more counts. This chain connects TRBV5-6 to TRBJ1-1, with D possibly TRBD1 on 6 matching bases. CDR3 length: 14 residues. The V end lost 0 bases, the J end lost 4 bases, and 10 bases lay between the germline ends. Germline V CDR1 and CDR2: SGHDT, YYEEEE. Here the CDR3 reads CASSLVGGSTEAFF. CDR3 DNA: TGTGCCAGCAGCTTGGTAGGGGGGAGCACTGAAGCTTTCTTT. Complete variable domain (other parts from reference TRBV5-6 and TRBJ1-1): DAGVTQSPTHLIKTRGQQVTLRCSPKSGHDTVSWYQQALGQGPQFIFQYYEEEERQRGNFPDRFSGHQFPNYSSELNVNALLLGDSALYLCASSLVGGSTEAFFGQGTRLTVV.

The chain has TRBV7-2 and TRBJ1-4, with TRBD1 matching over 7 bases. The germline gives CDR1 SGHTA, CDR2 FQGNSA. The CDR3 covers 15 residues. V lost 5 bases, J lost 4 bases, and 7 bases stayed unmatched. The CDR3 DNA follows: TGTGCCAGCAGCACCCCCCAGGGGGGTAATGAAAAACTGTTTTTT. Translated: CASSTPQGGNEKLFF. The full variable domain, in which reference TRBV7-2 and TRBJ1-4 provide the parts outside the CDR3, is GAGVSQSPSNKVTEKGKDVELRCDPISGHTALYWYRQSLGQGLEFLIYFQGNSAPDKSGLPSDRFSAERTGGSVSTLTIQRTQQEDSAVYLCASSTPQGGNEKLFFGSGTQLSVL.

This clonotype was observed at least ten times. This chain joins TRBV21-1 and TRBJ2-3; TRBD2 is the table's D call and was not checked against the DNA. TRBV21-1 is deemed a pseudogene. The CDR3 spans 15 residues. CDR3 nucleotide sequence: TGTGCCAGCTTCCCTCCAGGACATTGCTCAGATACGCAGTATTTT. Its protein is CASFPPGHCSDTQYF.

This clonotype has a handful of counts. The chain combines TRBV20-1 with TRBJ1-1; D is ambiguous. The CDR3 runs 13 residues. Trimming shortened V by 6 bases and J by 3 bases, and 14 bases separated the two germline ends. Germline lookup yields CDR1 DFQATT and CDR2 SNEGSKA (reference sequence). CDR3 protein: CSATDPRYTEAFF. CDR3 DNA sequence: TGCAGTGCCACTGACCCTCGGTACACTGAAGCTTTCTTT.

V gene TRBV21-1 combines with J gene TRBJ2-1; the table gives TRBD2 as D, unverified against the DNA. TRBV21-1 has pseudogene status. The CDR3 covers 13 residues. The CDR3 coding sequence is TGTGCCAGCAGCAAGGGACTCCCTAATGAGCAGTTCTTC. It specifies CASSKGLPNEQFF.

The V gene is TRBV5-5, the J gene TRBJ1-3; weak D call: TRBD1 (5 bases). CDR1 is SGHKS and CDR2 is YYEKEE in the germline V gene (reference sequence). The V and J ends lost 4 bases and 1 base respectively, with 12 bases between them. This CDR3 has 15 residues. The CDR3 region is CASSPGDRSGNTIYF. The CDR3 DNA sequence: TGTGCCAGCAGCCCTGGGGACCGATCTGGAAACACCATATATTTT.

The sample holds a few counts of this clonotype. The chain joins TRBV18 to TRBJ2-7, with D possibly being TRBD1 (6 bases). Germline V gene data show CDR1 as KGHSH and CDR2 as LQKENI. Trimming took off 0 bases at V and 6 bases at J, with 12 bases between the two ends. The CDR3 consists of 14 residues. The CDR3 region is CASSPPVRGGEQYF. The CDR3 DNA is TGTGCCAGCTCACCACCGGTCAGGGGTGGCGAGCAGTACTTC. The variable domain in full, completed from reference TRBV18 and TRBJ2-7, reads NAGVMQNPRHLVRRRGQEARLRCSPMKGHSHVYWYRQLPEEGLKFMVYLQKENIIDESGMPKERFSAEFPKEGPSILRIQQVVRGDSAAYFCASSPPVRGGEQYFGPGTRLTVT.

Many counts were recorded for this clonotype. This chain connects TRBV11-2 to TRBJ2-2; no clear D gene. Germline CDR1 is SGHAT and CDR2 is FQNNGV. V was pared by 0 bases and J by 6 bases, with 8 bases between. The CDR3 sequence is 14 residues long. CDR3 DNA: TGTGCCAGCAGCTTAGATCATGCGTCCGGGGAGCTGTTTTTT. It specifies CASSLDHASGELFF.

This clonotype was detected ten times or more. The CDR3, as DNA: TGTGCCAGCAGTCGTCGACAGGGCTTGTTAGGGGGCTACACCTTC. Translation gives CASSRRQGLLGGYTF. The rearrangement joins TRBV6-1 to TRBJ1-2, with 7 bases fitting TRBD1. The trim removed 5 bases at V and 8 bases at J, leaving 14 bases unmatched. In germline, CDR1 is MNHNS, CDR2 SASEGT. CDR3 length: 15 residues.